Each of the 29 T cell receptor beta chains below was sequenced from the same sample in a study of T cell responses to AZD1222 COVID-19 vaccine. Sequencing was performed with immunoSEQ multiplex PCR; in TCRdb, only in-frame clones are kept and a portion is missing. The sample has 100,000 to 150,000 clones; over 90% are singletons. The sequencing here drew on peripheral blood, taken on day 0 of AZD1222 vaccination. Receptor source: an adult in good health.

The sample holds a few counts of this clone. V is TRBV9 and J is TRBJ2-2; 7 positions agree with TRBD1. The CDR3 loop spans 15 amino acids. The ends lost 6 bases at V and 4 bases at J; junction bases unmatched: 9. Germline V CDR1 and CDR2: SGDLS, YYNGEE. The CDR3 sequence: CASTARDRATGELFF. DNA for the CDR3: TGTGCCAGCACCGCCAGAGACAGGGCCACCGGGGAGCTGTTTTTT.

This chain links TRBV28 with TRBJ2-1; the D is unclear. Deletions cut 1 base from V and 3 bases from J, with 4 bases between. The length of the CDR3 is 13 residues. CDR1 is MDHEN and CDR2 is SYDVKM in the germline V gene. The CDR3 region is CASSLFDYNEQFF. The CDR3, as DNA: TGTGCCAGCAGTTTATTTGACTACAATGAGCAGTTCTTC.

CDR3 protein: CATNPDTNYNEQFF. CDR3 DNA: TGTGCCACCAACCCCGACACGAACTACAATGAGCAGTTCTTC. The chain joins TRBV6-4 to TRBJ2-1, with D uncertain. Germline CDR1 MRHNA, CDR2 SNTAGT. CDR3 length: 14 residues. V gave up 10 bases and J gave up 3 bases, with 16 bases separating them.

This chain uses TRBV9 with TRBJ1-4, with 9 nucleotides matching TRBD1. The CDR3 totals 15 residues. Losses at the gene ends were 4 bases for V and 8 bases for J; bases not matched to a gene: 9. Germline-derived CDR1 and CDR2 are SGDLS and YYNGEE. This chain's CDR3 is CASSSRQGTGEKLFF. In DNA, the CDR3 is TGTGCCAGCAGCTCCCGACAGGGGACAGGGGAAAAACTGTTTTTT.

V gene TRBV5-1 combines with J gene TRBJ2-3; 7 bases agree with TRBD1. Trimming removed 5 bases from V and 4 bases from J; junction bases left unmatched: 10. CDR1 is SGHRS, CDR2 YFSETQ, per germline. The CDR3 extends over 15 amino acids. DNA for the CDR3: TGCGCCAGCAGTTATACCGGGACAGCTCCAGATACGCAGTATTTT. This codes for CASSYTGTAPDTQYF.

This clone occurred once. The chain combines TRBV7-6 with TRBJ2-3; possible D gene TRBD2, 5 bases. V lost 7 bases and J 4 bases, leaving 15 bases between the germline ends. CDR3 length: 14 amino acids. Looked up from germline, CDR1 is SGHVS and CDR2 is FNYEAQ. The CDR3 sequence: CASTSLSEADTQYF. CDR3 DNA: TGTGCCAGCACCAGTTTATCGGAGGCAGATACGCAGTATTTT.

The chain recombines TRBV30 with TRBJ1-5, with D possibly TRBD1 on 5 matching bases. Germline CDR1 and CDR2: GTSNPN and SVGIG (reference sequence). The V and J ends lost 0 bases and 7 bases respectively, with 10 bases between them. This CDR3 contains 13 residues. This chain's CDR3 is CAWSVGGDQPQHF. In DNA, the CDR3 is TGTGCCTGGAGTGTGGGAGGGGACCAGCCCCAGCATTTT.

This sequence joins TRBV5-4 and TRBJ2-5, with D uncertain. Germline V gene data show CDR1 as SGHNT and CDR2 as YYREEE (reference sequence). Trimming stripped 2 bases from V and 5 bases from J, with 4 bases between. The CDR3 is 11 residues long. The CDR3 nucleotides are TGTGCCAGCAGCTTCGGGGAGACCCAGTACTTC. Protein: CASSFGETQYF.

The V gene is TRBV13, the J gene TRBJ1-5; D uncertain. The CDR3 runs to 13 residues. The V end lost 8 bases, the J end lost 3 bases, and 11 bases lay between the germline ends. The germline CDR1 and CDR2 sequences are PRHDT and FYEKMQ (reference sequence). CDR3: CASEKRINQPQHF. The CDR3 DNA is TGTGCCAGCGAAAAAAGGATCAATCAGCCCCAGCATTTT.

J is TRBJ2-5 and V is TRBV5-6; 7 bases are shared with TRBD2. Trimming took 5 bases from V and 5 from J; bases not matched to a gene: 6. The CDR3 has 13 residues. The V gene's germline CDR1 is SGHDT and CDR2 YYEEEE. The CDR3 nucleotides read TGTGCCAGCAGTCGGGCGGGAGATGAGACCCAGTACTTC. Its translation is CASSRAGDETQYF.

The rearrangement links TRBV10-2 to TRBJ1-1, with TRBD1 matching over 12 bases. Looked up from germline, CDR1 is WSHSY and CDR2 is SAAADI. Trimming at V came to 7 bases and at J to 8 bases, leaving 8 bases not matched to a gene. The CDR3 spans 14 residues. The CDR3 loop is CASIVGQGAGEAFF. In DNA form, the CDR3 reads TGCGCCAGCATAGTGGGACAGGGGGCGGGCGAAGCTTTCTTT.

V gene TRBV6-5 combines with J gene TRBJ2-7, with D unresolved. Per germline, CDR1 MNHEY and CDR2 SVGAGI. V was cut by 6 bases and J by 1 base, with 7 bases left in between. The CDR3 extends over 12 amino acids. The CDR3 region is CASRWESYEQYF. As DNA, the CDR3 is TGTGCCAGCAGATGGGAATCCTACGAGCAGTACTTC.

The chain is built from TRBV18 and TRBJ2-7; 8 bases agree with TRBD2. The CDR3 loop spans 16 amino acids. Per the germline V gene, CDR1 is KGHSH and CDR2 is LQKENI. V lost 2 bases, J lost 2 bases, and 8 bases stayed unmatched. The CDR3 DNA sequence: TGTGCCAGCTCACCAACCCGGGAGGGGACCCCCTACGAGCAGTACTTC. Translated, it gives CASSPTREGTPYEQYF.

The chain joins TRBV24-1 to TRBJ2-1; TRBD2 matches 8 bases. V lost 4 bases to trimming and J lost 5 bases; unmatched junction nucleotides: 12. Germline V lookup: CDR1 KGHDR, CDR2 SFDVKD. The CDR3 runs to 17 residues. CDR3 residues: CATSDPYLRGANNEQFF. In nucleotides, the CDR3 is TGTGCCACCAGTGACCCCTACCTGCGGGGGGCCAACAATGAGCAGTTCTTC.

The chain has TRBV2 and TRBJ1-1; possibly TRBD1 for D (5 bases). V gave up 2 bases and J gave up 6 bases, with 7 bases separating them. The V gene's germline CDR1 is SNHLY and CDR2 FYNNEI. The CDR3 has 12 amino acids. This chain's CDR3 is CASSERGPEAFF. For the CDR3, the DNA is TGTGCCAGCAGTGAAAGGGGCCCTGAAGCTTTCTTT.

V gene TRBV7-2 combines with J gene TRBJ2-7, with D tentatively TRBD1 (6 bases). Germline CDR1 and CDR2: SGHTA and FQGNSA. V gave up 1 base and J gave up 7 bases, with 17 bases separating them. CDR3 length equals 15 residues. CDR3 DNA: TGTGCCAGCAGCTTAGAGGTTGCTGGGGGCGGTGAGCAGTACTTC. Protein: CASSLEVAGGGEQYF.

J is TRBJ1-4 and V is TRBV10-2; possible D gene TRBD1, 5 bases. The CDR3 is 14 amino acids. V lost 4 bases, J lost 10 bases, and 16 bases lay in between. Looked up from germline, CDR1 is WSHSY and CDR2 is SAAADI. As DNA, the CDR3 is TGCGCCAGCAGTGTCATCCCCAGGGAGGGAAAACTGTTTTTT. It translates to CASSVIPREGKLFF.

The genes are TRBV7-3 and TRBJ2-3; no clear D. Germline CDR1 SGHTA, CDR2 FQGTGA. This CDR3 contains 13 residues. V lost 5 bases to trimming and J lost 2 bases, with 8 bases between them. The CDR3 DNA reads as TGTGCCAGCAGCCCTAGGAACACAGATACGCAGTATTTT. Translating gives CASSPRNTDTQYF. Filled out from reference TRBV7-3 and TRBJ2-3, the complete variable domain reads GAGVSQTPSNKVTEKGKYVELRCDPISGHTALYWYRQSLGQGPEFLIYFQGTGAADDSGLPNDRFFAVRPEGSVSTLKIQRTERGDSAVYLCASSPRNTDTQYFGPGTRLTVL.

For this clone: One end of the junction does not line up with germline, which may come from a read error. This sequence joins TRBV5-6 and TRBJ1-5; D possibly corresponds to TRBD1 (6 bases). This CDR3 has 16 amino acids. Germline V gene data show CDR1 as SGHDT and CDR2 as YYEEEE. CDR3 loop: CASSLGGRGIRQPQHF. For the CDR3, the DNA is TGTGCCAGCAGTTTGGGGGGCAGGGGTATACGGCAGCCCCAGCATTTT.

The J gene is TRBJ1-2, the V gene TRBV12-3 or TRBV12-4; perhaps TRBD1 as D (6 bases). V lost 7 bases, J lost 8 bases, and 11 bases lay in between. The CDR3 covers 11 residues. The CDR3 DNA reads TGTGCCAGCAAAACAGGGTACGGCTACACCTTC. It codes for CASKTGYGYTF.

The chain uses TRBV9 and TRBJ1-2, with D unresolved. The length of the CDR3 is 13 residues. The V end was cut by 1 base, the J end by 5 bases, with 9 bases between. CDR1 is SGDLS and CDR2 is YYNGEE in the germline V gene. The CDR3 sequence is CASSVNVGYGYTF. In nucleotides, the CDR3 is TGTGCCAGCAGCGTAAATGTTGGTTATGGCTACACCTTC.

The chain links TRBV4-2 to TRBJ2-7, with a weak D call TRBD1 (6 bases). Germline V gene data show CDR1 as LGHNA and CDR2 as YNFKEQ. Trimming pared 0 bases from V and 3 bases from J, leaving 9 bases between. CDR3 size: 14 residues. CDR3 protein: CASSQDYRVYEQYF. DNA of the CDR3: TGTGCCAGCAGCCAAGATTACAGGGTCTACGAGCAGTACTTC.

The table lists this clone with a count of one. This chain joins TRBV5-1 and TRBJ2-1; D possibly corresponds to TRBD2 (6 bases). This CDR3 has 15 amino acids. Germline loops: CDR1 SGHRS, CDR2 YFSETQ. The V end lost 0 bases, the J end lost 3 bases, and 10 bases lay between the germline ends. Here the CDR3 reads CASSLERGYYNEQFF. For the CDR3, the DNA is TGCGCCAGCAGCTTGGAACGGGGGTACTACAATGAGCAGTTCTTC.

The J gene is TRBJ2-7, the V gene TRBV5-8; TRBD1 is a possible D gene (6 bases). Germline CDR1 is SGHTS and CDR2 is YDEGEE. Trimming removed 0 bases from V and 1 base from J, with 14 bases in between. The CDR3 consists of 16 residues. The CDR3 coding sequence is TGTGCCAGCAGCTTGGGGGCAGGGGCTCGATCCTACGAGCAGTACTTC. It encodes CASSLGAGARSYEQYF.

This clone appeared a single time. The rearrangement joins TRBV10-3 to TRBJ2-5; 8 bases map to TRBD2. Germline CDR1 and CDR2: ENHRY and SYGVKD. The CDR3 totals 13 residues. V lost 7 bases and J lost 5; bases outside the gene matches: 6. The CDR3 loop reads CAIKGAGEETQYF. The DNA of the CDR3 is TGTGCCATCAAGGGAGCGGGAGAGGAGACCCAGTACTTC.

The V call is TRBV6-5, the J call TRBJ1-3; tentatively, D is TRBD1 (5 bases). CDR3 size: 16 residues. Trimming took 4 bases from V and 2 from J, leaving 15 bases between them. CDR1 MNHEY and CDR2 SVGAGI come from the germline V gene. CDR3 DNA: TGTGCCAGCAGTTCTGGGACCGCCGAAGCTGGAAACACCATATATTTT. It translates to CASSSGTAEAGNTIYF.

This chain connects TRBV9 to TRBJ2-7; D uncertain. This CDR3 contains 14 residues. Looked up from germline, CDR1 is SGDLS and CDR2 is YYNGEE. Trimming shortened V by 3 bases and J by 0 bases, and 10 bases separated the two germline ends. The CDR3 here is CASSGLEHSYEQYF. The CDR3 DNA follows: TGTGCCAGCAGCGGACTCGAACACTCCTACGAGCAGTACTTC.

This rearrangement joins TRBV7-9 to TRBJ2-3; D remains ambiguous. The V end was cut by 1 base, the J end by 5 bases, with 4 bases between. CDR3 length: 12 amino acids. The germline V gene encodes CDR1 SEHNR and CDR2 FQNEAQ (reference sequence). This CDR3 reads CASSLGLDTQYF. The CDR3 DNA is TGTGCCAGCAGCTTAGGACTAGATACGCAGTATTTT.

The rearrangement links TRBV5-4 to TRBJ1-2; D is perhaps TRBD1 (6 bases). The V gene's germline CDR1 is SGHNT and CDR2 YYREEE (reference sequence). This CDR3 spans 14 amino acids. Trimming took off 0 bases at V and 7 bases at J, with 13 bases between the two ends. This CDR3 reads CASSLEGGISGYTF. CDR3 nucleotides: TGTGCCAGCAGCTTGGAGGGGGGGATAAGTGGCTACACCTTC.